Below are 26 T cell receptor beta chains sequenced from a single sample in a study of blood T cell repertoires in COVID-19 (TCRdb year 2020). The library was built by means of the immunoSEQ multiplex PCR assay. TCRdb mirrors the immuneACCESS table, restricted to in-frame sequences. Some clones are absent from its copies; in checked studies, under half trace to an unresolved V gene, and the reason for the others is unknown. Across this sample there are around 250,000 clones, with about nine tenths seen only once. The ten top clones hold about 3% of the sample. The material sequenced was peripheral blood. The receptors here all came from a woman younger than 45 with active or convalescent COVID-19.

V and J are TRBV5-4 and TRBJ2-5; TRBD1 aligns across 9 bases. V lost 2 bases, J lost 4 bases, and 3 bases stayed unmatched. Germline V gene sequence: CDR1 SGHNT, CDR2 YYREEE (reference sequence). This CDR3 comprises 14 residues. In DNA form, the CDR3 reads TGTGCCAGCAGCTTAGGACAGGGGTTAGAGACCCAGTACTTC. Amino acid sequence: CASSLGQGLETQYF. Together with reference TRBV5-4 and TRBJ2-5, the CDR3 gives the full variable domain: ETGVTQSPTHLIKTRGQQVTLRCSSQSGHNTVSWYQQALGQGPQFIFQYYREEENGRGNFPPRFSGLQFPNYSSELNVNALELDDSALYLCASSLGQGLETQYFGPGTRLLVL.

The chain joins TRBV7-8 to TRBJ1-1; TRBD1 matches at 8 bases. Germline loops: CDR1 SGHVS, CDR2 FQNEAQ. The CDR3 runs 15 residues. Unmatched junction bases numbered 14, after V lost 5 bases and J lost 9 bases. For the CDR3, the DNA is TGTGCCAGCAGCCCACCGGGACAGGCAAACTCCAAAGCTTTCTTT. This sequence encodes CASSPPGQANSKAFF.

This chain links TRBV19 with TRBJ2-7; 9 nucleotides match TRBD1. The CDR3 is 14 residues long. The germline CDR1 and CDR2 sequences are LNHDA and SQIVND (reference sequence). The trim removed 5 bases at V and 5 bases at J, leaving 7 bases unmatched. CDR3 protein: CASSARTGDNEQYF. The CDR3 bases are TGTGCCAGTAGTGCCCGGACAGGGGATAACGAGCAGTACTTC. The variable domain in full, with the rest retrieved from reference TRBV19 and TRBJ2-7, is DGGITQSPKYLFRKEGQNVTLSCEQNLNHDAMYWYRQDPGQGLRLIYYSQIVNDFQKGDIAEGYSVSREKKESFPLTVTSAQKNPTAFYLCASSARTGDNEQYFGPGTRLTVT.

The chain joins TRBV6-6 to TRBJ2-1, with 10 bases identical to TRBD2. Germline V gene data show CDR1 as MNHNY and CDR2 as SVGAGI (reference sequence). This CDR3 has 14 amino acids. With 7 bases clipped from V and 6 bases from J, the junction kept 6 bases outside the gene matches. As DNA, the CDR3 is TGTGCCAGCACCCGAAGCGGGGGGGTCAATGAGCAGTTCTTC. Protein product: CASTRSGGVNEQFF.

The CDR3 protein is CASSWGQGQPQHF. DNA for the CDR3: TGTGCCAGTAGTTGGGGGCAGGGTCAGCCCCAGCATTTT. The V gene is TRBV19, the J gene TRBJ1-5; TRBD1 is a possible D gene (6 bases). The V end lost 5 bases, the J end lost 6 bases, and 11 bases lay between the germline ends. The CDR3 is 13 residues long. Germline lookup yields CDR1 LNHDA and CDR2 SQIVND (reference sequence).

The chain uses TRBV6-2 or TRBV6-3 and TRBJ1-4, with a tentative D call TRBD1 (5 bases). Germline V gene data show CDR1 as MNHEY and CDR2 as SVGEGT. V shed 6 bases and J shed 10 bases, with 21 bases lying between them. The CDR3 extends over 15 amino acids. The CDR3 DNA reads as TGTGCCAGCAGCCCGCAGGGTGGGTCCGCAGGAAAACTGTTTTTT. Translating gives CASSPQGGSAGKLFF.

V and J are TRBV12-3 or TRBV12-4 and TRBJ2-1, with D perhaps TRBD2 (5 bases). The CDR3 runs 13 residues. V was cut by 3 bases and J by 9 bases, with 12 bases left in between. This CDR3 reads CASSFEGLAEQFF. Here the CDR3 DNA reads TGTGCCAGCAGTTTTGAGGGCCTAGCTGAGCAGTTCTTC.

This clone was seen only a few times. V is TRBV6-1 and J is TRBJ1-6; 7 bases match TRBD1. This CDR3 contains 17 residues. Germline lookup yields CDR1 MNHNS and CDR2 SASEGT. V gave up 2 bases and J gave up 3 bases; unmatched junction bases: 7. CDR3: CASSETQQGIYNSPLHF. The CDR3 region has the DNA TGTGCCAGCAGTGAAACCCAACAGGGGATCTATAATTCACCCCTCCACTTT.

The rearrangement links TRBV7-2 to TRBJ2-7; D remains unclear. Trimming left V 5 bases short and J 3 bases short, with 14 bases between. CDR1 and CDR2 (germline): SGHTA, FQGNSA. This CDR3 is built from 14 residues. The CDR3 loop is CASSPLPSGYEQYF. CDR3 in DNA: TGTGCCAGCAGCCCCCTACCATCAGGCTACGAGCAGTACTTC.

The rearrangement uses TRBV5-4 and TRBJ1-1, with unresolved D. The CDR3 length is 12 residues. Germline CDR1 and CDR2: SGHNT and YYREEE (reference sequence). Trimming pared 3 bases from V and 7 bases from J, leaving 10 bases between. CDR3 sequence: CASSSPGDEAFF. CDR3 coding DNA: TGTGCCAGCAGCTCCCCGGGAGATGAAGCTTTCTTT.

The V and J genes are TRBV19 and TRBJ1-5; the D gene is possibly TRBD1 (5 bases). Germline V gives CDR1 LNHDA, CDR2 SQIVND (reference sequence). V was clipped by 7 bases and J by 0 bases, with 13 bases between them. The CDR3 spans 15 residues. The chain's CDR3 is CASKGRPYSNQPQHF. In DNA form, the CDR3 reads TGTGCCAGTAAGGGGAGGCCCTATAGCAATCAGCCCCAGCATTTT.

V and J are TRBV28 and TRBJ1-5; D is perhaps TRBD1 (6 bases). The CDR3 runs to 14 residues. V gave up 7 bases and J gave up 7 bases, with 17 bases separating them. CDR1 and CDR2 (germline): MDHEN, SYDVKM. In DNA form, the CDR3 reads TGTGCCAGCATTCAAGGGGGTATAGGACAGCCCCAGCATTTT. Amino acid sequence: CASIQGGIGQPQHF.

The chain uses TRBV10-1 and TRBJ1-3; maybe TRBD1 (5 bases). From germline, CDR1 is WNHNN and CDR2 SYGVQD (reference sequence). The CDR3 consists of 14 residues. V lost 3 bases, J lost 4 bases, and 10 bases lay in between. In DNA, the CDR3 is TGCGCCAGCAGTGATGCGGGGCCAGGAAACACCATATATTTT. It specifies CASSDAGPGNTIYF.

The J gene is TRBJ1-1, the V gene TRBV6-5; D may be TRBD1 (5 bases). Trimming pared 3 bases from V and 11 bases from J, leaving 16 bases between. The CDR3 extends over 13 amino acids. CDR1 MNHEY and CDR2 SVGAGI come from the germline V gene. CDR3 loop: CASSYSNGGGAFF. In DNA form, the CDR3 reads TGTGCCAGCAGTTATTCGAACGGGGGTGGGGCTTTCTTT.

In nucleotides, the CDR3 is TGTGCCAGCAGTTACCTAGGGGGCGGCTATGGCTACACCTTC. Protein: CASSYLGGGYGYTF. This chain links TRBV6-5 with TRBJ1-2, with 7 bases matching TRBD1. Per the germline V gene, CDR1 is MNHEY and CDR2 is SVGAGI. The V gene end was trimmed by 2 bases and the J gene end by 4 bases; junction bases not matched to a gene: 4. This CDR3 has 14 residues.

Regarding this clone: Relative to the germline gene, one junction end is altered; a read error may explain this. The chain employs TRBV7-7 and TRBJ2-5; 9 nucleotides align to TRBD1. The germline gives CDR1 SSHAT, CDR2 FNYEAQ (reference sequence). The CDR3 spans 15 residues. The CDR3 reads CASSSQTGGQETQYF. CDR3 DNA sequence: TGTGCTAGCAGCTCTCAGACAGGGGGGCAAGAGACCCAGTACTTC.

This clone has just a few counts. The chain links TRBV9 to TRBJ1-2; 8 bases are a match to TRBD1. Germline assignment: CDR1 SGDLS and CDR2 YYNGEE. This CDR3 contains 15 residues. The J segment lost 3 bases and the V segment lost 3 bases, leaving 7 bases of the junction unmatched. This CDR3 is CASSATGQGDYGYTF. CDR3 nucleotide sequence: TGTGCCAGCAGCGCGACCGGACAGGGTGACTATGGCTACACCTTC.

Comments on this clone: Other nucleotide sequences in the sample specify the same CDR3. V gene TRBV6-5 combines with J gene TRBJ1-5; D perhaps matches TRBD1 (5 bases). The length of the CDR3 is 13 residues. V was shortened by 6 bases and J by 2 bases, with 8 bases between the two germline ends. The V gene's germline CDR1 is MNHEY and CDR2 SVGAGI. CDR3 nucleotides: TGTGCCAGCAGGGGGGGACGCAATCAGCCCCAGCATTTT. Amino acids: CASRGGRNQPQHF.

The chain couples TRBV19 to TRBJ1-2; D is perhaps TRBD1 (5 bases). This CDR3 region has 15 residues. The V end was cut by 3 bases, the J end by 4 bases, with 15 bases between. CDR1 is LNHDA, CDR2 SQIVND, per germline (reference sequence). The CDR3, as DNA: TGTGCCAGTAGTATTCAAGCGGGGGATCGCTATGGCTACACCTTC. This sequence encodes CASSIQAGDRYGYTF. The whole variable domain, remainder taken from reference TRBV19 and TRBJ1-2, is DGGITQSPKYLFRKEGQNVTLSCEQNLNHDAMYWYRQDPGQGLRLIYYSQIVNDFQKGDIAEGYSVSREKKESFPLTVTSAQKNPTAFYLCASSIQAGDRYGYTFGSGTRLTVV.

The chain uses TRBV29-1 and TRBJ2-3; 11 nucleotides match TRBD1. Germline V gene lookup returns CDR1 SQVTM and CDR2 ANQGSEA. The V segment lost 4 bases and the J segment 3 bases; nucleotides outside the gene matches: 3. This CDR3 spans 14 amino acids. The DNA of the CDR3 is TGCAGCGTTGCAAGGGACAGGGGGACAGATACGCAGTATTTT. Translation: CSVARDRGTDTQYF.

The chain recombines TRBV24-1 with TRBJ1-2; no definite D call. With 1 base removed from V and 4 bases from J, the gap between germline ends came to 6 bases. The CDR3 spans 13 residues. CDR1 is KGHDR, CDR2 SFDVKD, per germline. CDR3 sequence: CATSDFHGYGYTF. The DNA for the CDR3 is TGTGCCACCAGTGATTTCCACGGCTATGGCTACACCTTC.

This rearrangement joins TRBV5-8 to TRBJ1-2; 7 nucleotides agree with TRBD1. The V gene's germline CDR1 is SGHTS and CDR2 YDEGEE. The CDR3 consists of 13 residues. Trimming removed 0 bases from V and 6 bases from J; junction bases left unmatched: 2. The CDR3 spells CASSLGQGDGYTF. The CDR3 DNA is TGTGCCAGCAGCTTGGGACAGGGAGATGGCTACACCTTC.

The chain has TRBV6-6 and TRBJ1-2, with a possible D match to TRBD1 (5 bases). CDR1 and CDR2 from the germline V gene are MNHNY and SVGAGI (reference sequence). The ends were cut back, 2 bases at V and 4 bases at J, with 14 bases in the middle. The CDR3 extends over 15 amino acids. This chain's CDR3 is CASSYMEGRGYGYTF. The CDR3 nucleotides read TGTGCCAGCAGTTACATGGAAGGGAGGGGCTATGGCTACACCTTC.

The chain recombines TRBV7-2 with TRBJ2-2, with 8 bases fitting TRBD1. CDR3 length equals 14 residues. The ends lost 7 bases at V and 6 bases at J; junction bases unmatched: 7. Germline CDR1 is SGHTA and CDR2 is FQGNSA. The CDR3 reads CASTGGAVAGELFF. The CDR3 DNA is TGTGCCAGCACAGGGGGCGCAGTGGCCGGGGAGCTGTTTTTT.

The chain employs TRBV12-5 and TRBJ2-5, with TRBD2 matching over 7 bases. The length of the CDR3 is 21 residues. V shed 2 bases, J shed 3 bases, and the junction held 24 bases outside the gene matches. CDR1 is LGHNT, CDR2 FRNRAP, per germline. This chain's CDR3 is CASGLTTPPAPAGETKETQYF. CDR3 nucleotides: TGTGCTAGTGGTTTGACAACCCCCCCTGCCCCTGCGGGGGAAACTAAAGAGACCCAGTACTTC.

The chain combines TRBV6-6 with TRBJ1-2; D possibly corresponds to TRBD1 (6 bases). Germline CDR1 and CDR2: MNHNY and SVGAGI (reference sequence). Trimming removed 2 bases at V and 6 bases at J, with 16 bases between. The CDR3 loop spans 15 amino acids. The CDR3 protein is CASSYLGQLTNGYTF. The CDR3 nucleotides read TGTGCCAGCAGTTACCTTGGACAGTTAACTAATGGCTACACCTTC.